A selection of T cell receptor beta chains follows, all from one sample in a study of vaccination and CD4 T cells after COVID-19. TCRdb re-called the PCR reads through MiXCR, storing one row per CDR3 protein. This repertoire shows 15,000 to 20,000 distinct CDR3 sequences, roughly half found once; its top ten account for around 5.3%. Their cognate antigens are unknown. The material was CD4+ T cells from blood, cultured in vitro, obtained before SARS-CoV-2 vaccination. The receptors were sampled from a human donor who had recovered from COVID-19. CDR3s include the opening cysteine and the closing phenylalanine or tryptophan. A D gene is named only where the DNA matches it firmly. A clone size is listed for some rows: how often the clone was seen (once, few, many), or a class if it is expanded.

d_call: -; v_call: TRBV19; clone_size: few; j_call: TRBJ2-7; cdr3_aa: CASSMGSYEQYF; cdr3_nt: TGTGCCAGTAGTATGGGATCCTACGAGCAGTACTTC
d_call: TRBD1; v_call: TRBV11-3; clone_size: -; j_call: TRBJ1-2; cdr3_aa: CASSSTGVGGYTF; cdr3_nt: TGTGCCAGCAGCTCGACAGGGGTGGGTGGCTACACCTTC
d_call: -; v_call: TRBV6-1; clone_size: few; j_call: TRBJ1-1; cdr3_aa: CASLPANTEAFF; cdr3_nt: TGTGCCAGTCTTCCGGCGAACACTGAAGCTTTCTTT
d_call: -; v_call: TRBV29-1; clone_size: -; j_call: TRBJ2-1; cdr3_aa: CSADSSFNEQFF; cdr3_nt: TGCAGCGCCGACTCTAGTTTCAATGAGCAGTTCTTC
d_call: -; v_call: TRBV27; clone_size: -; j_call: TRBJ1-5; cdr3_aa: CASSLSQGLNQPQHF; cdr3_nt: TGTGCCAGCAGTTTATCCCAGGGGTTAAATCAGCCCCAGCATTTT
d_call: -; v_call: TRBV10-3; clone_size: -; j_call: TRBJ2-1; cdr3_aa: CAISESVDEQFF; cdr3_nt: TGTGCCATCAGTGAGTCGGTCGATGAGCAGTTCTTC
d_call: -; v_call: TRBV5-1; clone_size: -; j_call: TRBJ2-1; cdr3_aa: CASSLDRPNEQFF; cdr3_nt: TGCGCCAGCAGCTTGGACAGACCCAATGAGCAGTTCTTC
d_call: TRBD1; v_call: TRBV6-2/TRBV6-3; clone_size: few; j_call: TRBJ1-6; cdr3_aa: CASSYMGQAHF; cdr3_nt: TGTGCCAGCAGTTACATGGGACAGGCCCACTTT
d_call: -; v_call: TRBV7-8; clone_size: -; j_call: TRBJ1-1; cdr3_aa: CASSLGHSAGLSTEAFF; cdr3_nt: TGTGCCAGCAGCTTAGGACACTCGGCGGGTTTGAGCACTGAAGCTTTCTTT
d_call: -; v_call: TRBV20-1; clone_size: -; j_call: TRBJ2-1; cdr3_aa: CSATPGGVVPYNEQFF; cdr3_nt: TGCAGTGCTACCCCTGGCGGGGTGGTCCCCTACAATGAGCAGTTCTTC
d_call: -; v_call: TRBV25-1; clone_size: -; j_call: TRBJ2-5; cdr3_aa: CASTMKEGSEETQYF; cdr3_nt: TGTGCCAGCACCATGAAGGAGGGTTCGGAAGAGACCCAGTACTTC
d_call: TRBD2; v_call: TRBV6-1; clone_size: few; j_call: TRBJ2-5; cdr3_aa: CASSEVGGTSGGETQYF; cdr3_nt: TGTGCCAGCAGTGAAGTCGGAGGGACTAGCGGGGGAGAGACCCAGTACTTC
d_call: -; v_call: TRBV6-5; clone_size: -; j_call: TRBJ1-3; cdr3_aa: CASSYLGSGNTIYF; cdr3_nt: TGTGCCAGCAGTTATCTAGGCTCTGGAAACACCATATATTTT
d_call: -; v_call: TRBV7-2; clone_size: -; j_call: TRBJ1-5; cdr3_aa: CASSLSSNQPQHF; cdr3_nt: TGTGCCAGCAGCTTATCAAGCAATCAGCCCCAGCATTTT
d_call: -; v_call: TRBV6-1; clone_size: -; j_call: TRBJ1-2; cdr3_aa: CASSATRGTGYTF; cdr3_nt: TGTGCCAGCAGTGCCACCCGCGGAACCGGCTACACCTTC
d_call: TRBD1; v_call: TRBV6-1; clone_size: -; j_call: TRBJ1-1; cdr3_aa: CASRRGGQLNTEAFF; cdr3_nt: TGTGCCAGCAGGAGGGGGGGACAGTTGAACACTGAAGCTTTCTTT
d_call: -; v_call: TRBV11-3; clone_size: -; j_call: TRBJ2-3; cdr3_aa: CASSLATQYF; cdr3_nt: TGTGCCAGCAGCTTAGCTACGCAGTATTTT
d_call: TRBD2; v_call: TRBV30; clone_size: -; j_call: TRBJ2-5; cdr3_aa: CAGGTSLWETQYF; cdr3_nt: TGTGCCGGGGGGACTAGCCTTTGGGAGACCCAGTACTTC
d_call: -; v_call: TRBV4-3; clone_size: -; j_call: TRBJ1-2; cdr3_aa: CASSQEGRGQNYGYTF; cdr3_nt: TGCGCCAGCAGCCAAGAGGGCAGGGGCCAGAACTATGGCTACACCTTC
d_call: TRBD1; v_call: TRBV29-1; clone_size: -; j_call: TRBJ2-5; cdr3_aa: CSVAGQGQETQYF; cdr3_nt: TGCAGCGTTGCGGGACAGGGGCAAGAGACCCAGTACTTC
d_call: -; v_call: TRBV7-8; clone_size: few; j_call: TRBJ1-1; cdr3_aa: CASSLAFGGNTEAFF; cdr3_nt: TGTGCCAGCAGCTTAGCCTTTGGAGGGAACACTGAAGCTTTCTTT
d_call: TRBD1; v_call: TRBV11-3; clone_size: -; j_call: TRBJ2-3; cdr3_aa: CASSLGQGRTDTQYF; cdr3_nt: TGTGCCAGCAGCCTGGGACAGGGGAGGACAGATACGCAGTATTTT